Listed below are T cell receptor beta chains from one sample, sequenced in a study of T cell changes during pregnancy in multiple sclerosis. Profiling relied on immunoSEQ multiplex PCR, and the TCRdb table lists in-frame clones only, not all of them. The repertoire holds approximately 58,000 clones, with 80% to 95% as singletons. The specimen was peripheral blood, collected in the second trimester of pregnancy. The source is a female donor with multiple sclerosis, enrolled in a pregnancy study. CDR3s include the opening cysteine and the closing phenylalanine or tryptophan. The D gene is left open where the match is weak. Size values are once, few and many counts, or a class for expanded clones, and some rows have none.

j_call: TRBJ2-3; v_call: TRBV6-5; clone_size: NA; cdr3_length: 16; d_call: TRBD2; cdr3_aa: CASSSLTSGSGDTQYF; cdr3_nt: TGTGCCAGCAGTTCGTTGACTAGCGGGAGTGGGGATACGCAGTATTTT
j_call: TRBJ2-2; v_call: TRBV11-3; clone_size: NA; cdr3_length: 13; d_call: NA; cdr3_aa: CASSLSFAGELFF; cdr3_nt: TGTGCCAGCAGCTTAAGCTTCGCCGGGGAGCTGTTTTTT
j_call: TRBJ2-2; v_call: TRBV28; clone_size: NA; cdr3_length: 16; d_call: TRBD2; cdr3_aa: CASRPSGRENTGELFF; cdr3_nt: TGTGCCAGCAGGCCTAGCGGGAGAGAGAACACCGGGGAGCTGTTTTTT
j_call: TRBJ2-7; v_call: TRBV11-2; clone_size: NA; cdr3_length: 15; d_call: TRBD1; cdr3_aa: CASSSWQGETYEQYF; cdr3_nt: TGTGCCAGCAGCTCTTGGCAGGGGGAGACATACGAGCAGTACTTC
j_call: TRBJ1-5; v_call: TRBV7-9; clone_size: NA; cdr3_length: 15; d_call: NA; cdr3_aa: CASSLDRNSNQPQHF; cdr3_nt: TGTGCCAGCAGCTTAGACAGAAATAGCAATCAGCCCCAGCATTTT
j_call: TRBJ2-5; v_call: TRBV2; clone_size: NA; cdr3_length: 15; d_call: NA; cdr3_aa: CASRKSPVLQETQYF; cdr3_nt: TGTGCCAGCAGAAAGAGCCCCGTACTCCAAGAGACCCAGTACTTC
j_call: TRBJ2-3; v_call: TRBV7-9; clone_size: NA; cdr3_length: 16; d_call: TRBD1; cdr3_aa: CASSSPTGGSTDTQYF; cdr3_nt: TGTGCCAGCAGCTCGCCGACAGGGGGCTCTACAGATACGCAGTATTTT
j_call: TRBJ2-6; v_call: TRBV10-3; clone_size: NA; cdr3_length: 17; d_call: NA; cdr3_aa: CAISDSRALSGANVLTF; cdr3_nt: TGTGCCATCAGTGATTCCAGGGCACTCTCTGGGGCCAACGTCCTGACTTTC
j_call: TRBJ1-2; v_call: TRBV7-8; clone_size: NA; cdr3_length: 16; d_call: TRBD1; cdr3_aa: CASSPGTESTSYGYTF; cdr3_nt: TGTGCCAGCAGCCCTGGGACAGAAAGTACCTCGTACGGCTACACCTTC
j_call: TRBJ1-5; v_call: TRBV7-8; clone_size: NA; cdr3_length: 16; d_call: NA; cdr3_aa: CASSFLRQLSNQPQHF; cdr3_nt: TGTGCCAGCAGCTTCTTAAGACAGCTTAGCAATCAGCCCCAGCATTTT
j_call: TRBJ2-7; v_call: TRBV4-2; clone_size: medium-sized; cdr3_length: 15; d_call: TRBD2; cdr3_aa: CASSQSFGTSYEQYF; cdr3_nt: TGTGCCAGCAGCCAAAGTTTCGGGACTAGCTACGAGCAGTACTTC
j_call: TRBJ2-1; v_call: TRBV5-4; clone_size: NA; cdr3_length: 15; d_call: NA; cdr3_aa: CASSLTGRSYNEQFF; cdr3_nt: TGTGCCAGCAGCTTAACAGGACGCTCCTACAATGAGCAGTTCTTC
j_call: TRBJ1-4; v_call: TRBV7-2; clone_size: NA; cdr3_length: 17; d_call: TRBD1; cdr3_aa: CASSSTNPGQGLEKLFF; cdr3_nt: TGTGCCAGCAGCTCTACCAATCCGGGACAGGGGCTGGAAAAACTGTTTTTT
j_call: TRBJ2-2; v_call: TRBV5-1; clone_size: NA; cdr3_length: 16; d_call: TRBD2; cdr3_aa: CASTRGVAGGTGELFF; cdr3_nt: TGCGCCAGCACCCGAGGGGTAGCGGGGGGCACCGGGGAGCTGTTTTTT
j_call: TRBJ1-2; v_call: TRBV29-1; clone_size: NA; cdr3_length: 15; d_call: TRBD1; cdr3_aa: CSVENGDRADYGYTF; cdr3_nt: TGCAGCGTTGAAAATGGGGACAGGGCGGACTATGGCTACACCTTC
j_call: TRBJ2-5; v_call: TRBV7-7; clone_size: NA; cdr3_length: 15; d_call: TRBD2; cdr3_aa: CASSLASGRLETQYF; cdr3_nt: TGTGCTAGCAGCTTAGCTAGCGGGAGGTTGGAGACCCAGTACTTC
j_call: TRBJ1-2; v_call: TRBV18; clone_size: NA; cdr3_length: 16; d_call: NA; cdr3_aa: CASSPPSARLNYGYTF; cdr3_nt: TGTGCCAGCTCACCACCAAGCGCCAGACTAAACTATGGCTACACCTTC
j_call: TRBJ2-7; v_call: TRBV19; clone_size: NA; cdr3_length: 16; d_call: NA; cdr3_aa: CASSQAGRGPHYEQYF; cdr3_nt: TGTGCCAGTAGCCAAGCGGGCCGGGGTCCGCACTACGAGCAGTACTTC
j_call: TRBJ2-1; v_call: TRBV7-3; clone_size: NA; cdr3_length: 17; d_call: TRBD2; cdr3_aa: CASSSQPYPSGSNEQFF; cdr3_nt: TGTGCCAGCAGCTCCCAACCGTACCCTAGCGGGAGTAATGAGCAGTTCTTC
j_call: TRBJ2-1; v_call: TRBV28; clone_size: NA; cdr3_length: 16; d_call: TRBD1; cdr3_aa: CASSSPGTGGGNEQFF; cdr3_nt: TGTGCCAGCAGTTCCCCTGGGACAGGGGGGGGCAATGAGCAGTTCTTC
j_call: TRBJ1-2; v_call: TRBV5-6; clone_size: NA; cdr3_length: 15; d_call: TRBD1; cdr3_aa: CASRVGQGGNYGYTF; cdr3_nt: TGTGCCAGCAGAGTGGGACAGGGAGGGAACTATGGCTACACCTTC
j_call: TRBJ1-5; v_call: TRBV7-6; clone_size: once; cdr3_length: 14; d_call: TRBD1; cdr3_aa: CASSPSDREQPQHF; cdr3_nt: TGTGCCAGCAGCCCCTCTGACAGGGAACAGCCCCAGCATTTT
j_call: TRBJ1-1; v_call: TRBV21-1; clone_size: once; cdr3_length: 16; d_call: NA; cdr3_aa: CASSHPQGEVMAEAFF; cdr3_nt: TGTGCCAGCAGCCACCCTCAGGGGGAGGTTATGGCAGAAGCTTTCTTT
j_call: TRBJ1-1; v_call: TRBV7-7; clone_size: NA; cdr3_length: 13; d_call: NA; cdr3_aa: CASSKQGNTEAFF; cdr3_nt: TGTGCCAGCAGCAAGCAGGGAAACACTGAAGCTTTCTTT
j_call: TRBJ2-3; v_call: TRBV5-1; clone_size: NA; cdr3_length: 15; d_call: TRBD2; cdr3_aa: CASSRVTSGTDTQYF; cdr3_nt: TGCGCCAGCAGCCGGGTGACTAGCGGTACAGATACGCAGTATTTT
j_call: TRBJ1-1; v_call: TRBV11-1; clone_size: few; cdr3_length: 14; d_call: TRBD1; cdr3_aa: CASSFGRGSTEAFF; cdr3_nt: TGTGCCAGCAGCTTTGGCAGGGGGTCCACTGAAGCTTTCTTT
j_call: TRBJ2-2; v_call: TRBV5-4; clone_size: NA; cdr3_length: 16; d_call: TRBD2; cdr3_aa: CASSTRLASNTGELFF; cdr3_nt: TGTGCCAGCAGCACGCGACTAGCCTCGAACACCGGGGAGCTGTTTTTT
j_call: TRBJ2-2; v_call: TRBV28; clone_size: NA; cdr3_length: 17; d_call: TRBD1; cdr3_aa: CASSLWGDRGPTGELFF; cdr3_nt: TGTGCCAGCAGTTTATGGGGGGACAGGGGACCCACCGGGGAGCTGTTTTTT
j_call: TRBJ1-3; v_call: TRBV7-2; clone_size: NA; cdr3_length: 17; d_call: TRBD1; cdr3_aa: CASSLGGQGISGNTIYF; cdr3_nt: TGTGCCAGCAGCTTAGGGGGACAGGGGATCTCTGGAAACACCATATATTTT
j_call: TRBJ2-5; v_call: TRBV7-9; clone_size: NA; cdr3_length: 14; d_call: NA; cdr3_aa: CASSRRAEQETQYF; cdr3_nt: TGTGCCAGCAGCAGGAGGGCCGAGCAAGAGACCCAGTACTTC
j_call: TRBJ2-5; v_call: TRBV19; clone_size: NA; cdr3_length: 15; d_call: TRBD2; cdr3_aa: CASSGLAGAGETQYF; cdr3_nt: TGTGCCAGTAGCGGACTAGCGGGAGCCGGAGAGACCCAGTACTTC
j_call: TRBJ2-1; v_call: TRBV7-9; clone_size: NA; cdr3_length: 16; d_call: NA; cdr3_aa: CASSSPTGGDDNEQFF; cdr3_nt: TGTGCCAGCAGCTCACCTACGGGGGGCGACGATAATGAGCAGTTCTTC
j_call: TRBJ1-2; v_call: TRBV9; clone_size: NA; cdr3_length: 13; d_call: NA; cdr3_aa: CASSVAHGYGYTF; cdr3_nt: TGTGCCAGCAGCGTAGCTCACGGCTATGGCTACACCTTC
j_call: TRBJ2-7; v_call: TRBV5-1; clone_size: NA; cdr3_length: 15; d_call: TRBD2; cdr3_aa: CASSWGGTAAYEQYF; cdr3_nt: TGCGCCAGCAGCTGGGGGGGGACGGCCGCCTACGAGCAGTACTTC
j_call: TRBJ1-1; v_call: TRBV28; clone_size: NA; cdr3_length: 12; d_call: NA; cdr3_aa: CASSLPNTEAFF; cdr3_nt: TGTGCCAGCAGTCTACCGAACACTGAAGCTTTCTTT
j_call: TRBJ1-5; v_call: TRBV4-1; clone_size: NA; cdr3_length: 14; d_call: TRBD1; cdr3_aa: CASSQTGGNQPQHF; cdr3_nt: TGCGCCAGCAGCCAGACAGGGGGTAATCAGCCCCAGCATTTT